These T cell receptor beta chains were read from a single sample in a study of tissue T cells after allogeneic stem cell transplantation. TCRdb's table, derived via immunoSEQ multiplex PCR, lists solely in-frame clones and lacks some. The sample includes about 10,000 clones, approximately 61% seen only once; the top ten take about 9.3%. Material: tissue from the jejunum, obtained at autopsy. Receptors were obtained from a woman aged 18 to 55 with breast cancer. CDR3s leave out the opening cysteine and the closing phenylalanine or tryptophan. Each record gives: J gene, clone size, V gene, CDR3 protein. Expanded clones get a size class; other rows say once, few or many, or leave the size out.

>TRBJ2-7|few|TRBV7-2
ASSLEVNREQY
>TRBJ1-2|once|TRBV28
ASSFSFGDLNYGYT
>TRBJ1-1|once|TRBV7-9
ASSRYRGGTEAF
>TRBJ1-3|NA|TRBV28
ANPTEGWGNTIY
>TRBJ1-1|NA|TRBV30
AWSVLQGNTEAF
>TRBJ2-6|NA|TRBV7-3
ASSLKGQGATGANVLT
>TRBJ2-2|NA|TRBV18
ASSPETGGELF
>TRBJ1-6|few|TRBV2
ASSEQGAYSPLH
>TRBJ1-5|few|TRBV28
ASSRTVNQPQH
>TRBJ2-7|NA|TRBV28
ASGSSGEVYEQY
>TRBJ2-7|NA|TRBV19
ASSIKNREGYEQY
>TRBJ2-1|few|TRBV6-5
ASRGTGVRNEQF
>TRBJ1-6|medium-sized|TRBV6-4
ASSVGLYNSPLH
>TRBJ1-4|NA|TRBV5-1
ASSFGQGGEKLF
>TRBJ2-7|NA|TRBV29-1
SVVGRSYEQY
>TRBJ2-3|NA|TRBV29-1
SVDSGGTDTQY
>TRBJ2-5|NA|TRBV19
ASGAGPHETQY
>TRBJ1-2|NA|TRBV2
ASSPTRGWASAGYT
>TRBJ1-1|NA|TRBV7-6
ASTREQRGTEAF
>TRBJ2-2|NA|TRBV11-2
ASSLYRENTGELF
>TRBJ2-6|NA|TRBV3-1/TRBV3-2
ASARSGVNVLT
>TRBJ1-3|NA|TRBV9
ASSARQGVAAGNTIY
>TRBJ2-7|NA|TRBV5-1
ASSQNRGGAYEQY
>TRBJ2-6|NA|TRBV19
ASGQMATGANVLT
>TRBJ2-1|once|TRBV30
AWGGGTEQF
>TRBJ1-2|NA|TRBV30
ACSRGGGLRLGYGYT
>TRBJ1-6|NA|TRBV27
ASSPGQGESPLH
>TRBJ2-1|NA|TRBV18
ASSPPNTGDNEQF
>TRBJ2-1|few|TRBV5-1
ASSLGGPLNNEQF
>TRBJ1-6|once|TRBV6-2/TRBV6-3
ASSYSMRERSLNSPLH
>TRBJ2-5|NA|TRBV5-3
ARSLPGHSYQETQY
>TRBJ1-5|NA|TRBV18
ASSPGGGNQPQH
>TRBJ2-5|NA|TRBV9
ASSVGSLAGDGETQY
>TRBJ2-5|NA|TRBV4-1
ASSIGTSGGEQETQY
>TRBJ1-6|NA|TRBV19
ASSGQPQGGSPLH
>TRBJ1-2|medium-sized|TRBV19
ASSPGTVGYT
>TRBJ1-6|NA|TRBV2
ASSGQGASRNSPLH
>TRBJ1-5|once|TRBV15
ATSRDNQPQH
>TRBJ2-4|few|TRBV18
ASSPPLQGEIQY
>TRBJ2-1|NA|TRBV5-6
ASSFSGGSYNEQF
>TRBJ2-1|NA|TRBV18
ASSQLTKISYNEQF
>TRBJ2-7|NA|TRBV7-2
ASSLSRTSYEQY
>TRBJ2-6|NA|TRBV24-1
ATAEPGANVLT
>TRBJ1-2|few|TRBV6-1
ASSEYGYGYT
>TRBJ1-6|NA|TRBV6-5
ASTRTGLNSPLH
>TRBJ1-2|NA|TRBV5-6
ASSLGQVPYYGYT
>TRBJ1-4|NA|TRBV5-6
ASSDGVGTNEKLF
>TRBJ2-3|NA|TRBV19
ASSKRLAGEPDTQY
>TRBJ1-1|NA|TRBV11-2
ASSLDRGHEAF
>TRBJ2-7|NA|TRBV7-2
ASSLASRSKVSYYEQY
>TRBJ1-2|once|TRBV10-3
AISESGSYGYT
>TRBJ2-5|medium-sized|TRBV10-3
AISVSSGAQETQY
>TRBJ2-7|NA|TRBV5-8
ASRPGTGHREQY
>TRBJ2-1|NA|TRBV9
ASSGARGTDYNEQF
>TRBJ1-2|once|TRBV29-1
SVARGQDGYT